This paragraph reports one TCR beta chain. Germline-derived CDR1 and CDR2 are MNHEY and SVGAGI. Unmatched junction bases numbered 7, after V lost 2 bases and J lost 6 bases. The CDR3 sequence is 15 residues long. This sample was included in a study of blood T cell repertoires in COVID-19. Study-level background: Spain, Italy and the United States supplied samples that represented acute and convalescent COVID-19.

Methods used by the authors: Reference gene primer amplification gave estimated nucleated cell counts. Data came from immunoSEQ multiplex PCR; TCRdb stores just in-frame clones and leaves some out. Clone size and V and J calls were adopted from that table, with D and trimming inferred from the DNA. The sample lists around 93,000 clones, around 81% seen once, with about 4% in the top ten. The J gene is TRBJ1-1, the V gene TRBV6-5; the match to TRBD1 covers 9 bases. Input material: peripheral blood. The receptor's source is a man aged 55 to 70 with acute or convalescent COVID-19. CDR3 sequence: CASSYPGTGRAEAFF. In DNA form, the CDR3 reads TGTGCCAGCAGTTACCCAGGGACAGGGAGAGCTGAAGCTTTCTTT.